This T cell receptor beta chain was observed in a study of technical replicates of blood from a handful of donors. The method was immunoSEQ multiplex PCR; TCRdb's version includes in-frame clones alone and lacks a portion of them. This table holds tens of thousands of clones, roughly 94% found once. Looked up from germline, CDR1 is SGHDN and CDR2 is FVKESK. V lost 4 bases to trimming and J lost 3 bases, with 12 bases between them. This CDR3 contains 15 residues. This receptor was obtained from a human donor in good health. The chain joins TRBV14 to TRBJ1-4; the D gene is possibly TRBD1 (6 bases). Sequenced input: T cells isolated from PBMCs. DNA of the CDR3: TGTGCCAGCAGCCGAGGGGGGGAGGCTAATGAAAAACTGTTTTTT. Protein sequence: CASSRGGEANEKLFF.